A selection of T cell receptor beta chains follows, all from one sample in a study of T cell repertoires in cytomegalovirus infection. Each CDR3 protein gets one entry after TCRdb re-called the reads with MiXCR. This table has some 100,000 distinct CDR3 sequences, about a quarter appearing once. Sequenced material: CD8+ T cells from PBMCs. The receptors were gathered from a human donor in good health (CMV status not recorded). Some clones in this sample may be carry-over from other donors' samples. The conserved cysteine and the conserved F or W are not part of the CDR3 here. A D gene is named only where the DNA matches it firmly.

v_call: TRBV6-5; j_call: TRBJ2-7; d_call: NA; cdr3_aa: ASSYSTIGRGLLEQY
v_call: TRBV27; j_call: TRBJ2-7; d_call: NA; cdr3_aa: ASSLFTGTYEQY
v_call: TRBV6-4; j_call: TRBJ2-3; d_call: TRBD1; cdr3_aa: ASSRGQENTDTQY
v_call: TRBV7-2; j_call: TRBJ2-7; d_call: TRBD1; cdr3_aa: ASSLRDRVSYEQY
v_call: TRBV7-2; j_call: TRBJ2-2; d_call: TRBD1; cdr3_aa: ATLGTGGDTGELF
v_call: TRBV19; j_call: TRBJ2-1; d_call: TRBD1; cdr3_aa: ATHRPGQGEYEQF
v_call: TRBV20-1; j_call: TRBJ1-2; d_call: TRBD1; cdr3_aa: SARVPDRGVDGYT
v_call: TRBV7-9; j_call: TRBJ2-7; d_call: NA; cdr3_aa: ASSLAPATYEQY
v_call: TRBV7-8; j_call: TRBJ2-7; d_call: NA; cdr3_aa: ASSSGPSLGEQY
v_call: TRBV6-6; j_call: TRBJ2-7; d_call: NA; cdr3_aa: ASSYQDSSYEQY
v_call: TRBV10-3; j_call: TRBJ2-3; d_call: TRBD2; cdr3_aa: AISGGLAGGPGSGTDTQY
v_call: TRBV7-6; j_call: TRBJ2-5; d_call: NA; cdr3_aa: ASSIPQGGGETQY
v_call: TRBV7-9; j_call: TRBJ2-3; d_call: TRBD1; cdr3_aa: ASSLLQGAEDTQY
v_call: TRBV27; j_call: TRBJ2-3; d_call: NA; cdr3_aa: ASSSARELTDTQY
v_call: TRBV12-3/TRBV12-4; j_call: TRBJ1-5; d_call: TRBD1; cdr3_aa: TSRTGRNQPQH
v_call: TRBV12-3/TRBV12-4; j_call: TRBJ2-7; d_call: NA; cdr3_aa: ASTNGFFEQY
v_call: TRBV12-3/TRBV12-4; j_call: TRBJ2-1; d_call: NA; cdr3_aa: ASSLGTPNNEQF
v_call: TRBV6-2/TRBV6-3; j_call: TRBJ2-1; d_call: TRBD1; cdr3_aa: ASSYSGQVGEQF
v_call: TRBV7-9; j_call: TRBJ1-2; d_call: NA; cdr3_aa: ASSSDGGPSGYT
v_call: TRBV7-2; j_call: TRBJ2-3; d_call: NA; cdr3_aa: ASGGTTDTQY
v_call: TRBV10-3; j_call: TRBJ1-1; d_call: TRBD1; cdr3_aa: AIRSGDSVNTEAF
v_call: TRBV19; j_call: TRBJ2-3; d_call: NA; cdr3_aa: ASSTDSDTQY
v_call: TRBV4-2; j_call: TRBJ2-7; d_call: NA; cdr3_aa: ASSPRDASYEQY
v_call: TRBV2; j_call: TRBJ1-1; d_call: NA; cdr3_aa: ATIRAEAF
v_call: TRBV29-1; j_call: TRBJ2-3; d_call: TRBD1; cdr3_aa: SVDRGGADTQY